This T cell receptor beta chain derives from a study of human T cells and chemical hapten exposure. The wider study: Donors were sensitized with 2% DPC on the upper inner arm. Patch tests applied 0.01% DPC to the upper back and were scored after 6 days. Slight differences in pooled library volume were the main source of varying TCR yields across samples.

The library gave individual cDNA molecules unique molecular identifiers. TCRdb ran MiXCR on the RACE reads and lists one entry per CDR3 protein. The table shows fewer than 150,000 distinct CDR3 sequences, with 13% occurring only once. CDR1 LGHNA and CDR2 YSLEER come from the germline V gene. The J segment lost 1 base and the V segment lost 3 bases, leaving 6 bases of the junction unmatched. The CDR3 spans 16 residues. This clonotype turned up a few times. Sample time point: pre-sensitization, week 0. The treatment denotes: therapeutic diphenylcyclopropenone sensitization with weekly scalp DPC. The receptor comes from a woman aged 18-35 years with alopecia areata. Some clones in this sample may be carry-over from other donors' samples. The specimen was whole blood, collected in connection with sensitization to the hapten diphenylcyclopropenone (DPC). This rearrangement joins TRBV4-3 to TRBJ2-3, with TRBD2 matching over 8 bases. CDR3 sequence reads: CASSQVSGARTDTQYF. CDR3 nucleotide sequence: TGCGCCAGCAGCCAGGTTAGCGGGGCCCGCACAGATACGCAGTATTTT.